This TCR beta chain is from a study of blood T cell repertoires in COVID-19. Study details: Sites in the United States, Italy and Spain provided acute and convalescent COVID-19 samples. T cells, B-cell-depleted T cells, or PBMCs supplied cDNA or gDNA.

This clone was picked up one time. The CDR3 sequence is 16 residues long. V dropped 1 base and J dropped 1; count of bases not matched to a gene: 4. Germline V lookup: CDR1 SGHAT, CDR2 FQNNGV. Source study methods: How many nucleated cells were present was estimated from reference gene primer amplification. TCRdb keeps only in-frame clones here, not all; method: immunoSEQ multiplex PCR. V and J calls and clone size are given by that table; D and trimming were obtained from the DNA. The sample consists of approximately 220,000 clones, about 82% of them appearing once. The TCR originated in an elderly woman with acute or convalescent COVID-19. What was sequenced was peripheral blood. V and J are TRBV11-2 and TRBJ2-5; the match to TRBD2 covers 9 bases. The CDR3 is CASSLVGGGGQETQYF. Here the CDR3 DNA reads TGTGCCAGCAGCTTAGTTGGCGGGGGGGGCCAAGAGACCCAGTACTTC. The whole variable domain, filled in from reference TRBV11-2 and TRBJ2-5, reads EAGVAQSPRYKIIEKRQSVAFWCNPISGHATLYWYQQILGQGPKLLIQFQNNGVVDDSQLPKDRFSAERLKGVDSTLKIQPAKLEDSAVYLCASSLVGGGGQETQYFGPGTRLLVL.